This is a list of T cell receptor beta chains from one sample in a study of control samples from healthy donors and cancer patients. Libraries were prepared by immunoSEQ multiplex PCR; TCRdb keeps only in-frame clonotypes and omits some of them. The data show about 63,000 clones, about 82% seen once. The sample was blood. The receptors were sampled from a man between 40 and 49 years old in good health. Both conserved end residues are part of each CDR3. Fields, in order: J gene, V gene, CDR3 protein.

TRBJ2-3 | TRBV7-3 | CASSLTTAQIPDTQYF
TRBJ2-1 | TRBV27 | CASSLDLPLAGSYYNEQFF
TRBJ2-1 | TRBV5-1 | CASSLSASGKNEQFF
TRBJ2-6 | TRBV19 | CASSNSNYSPLSSGANVLTF
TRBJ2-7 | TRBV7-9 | CASSPAQELMVHEQYF
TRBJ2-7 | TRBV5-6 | CASSNGLRLGQYF
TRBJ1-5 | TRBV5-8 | CASSPLTGHNQPQHF
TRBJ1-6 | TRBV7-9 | CASSMGGSPLHF
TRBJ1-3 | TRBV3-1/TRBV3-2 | CASSHGGSGNTIYF
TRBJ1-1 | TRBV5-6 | CASSLWYTGKMNTEAFF
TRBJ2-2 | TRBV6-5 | CASIGGPTGELFF
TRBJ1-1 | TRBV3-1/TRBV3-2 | CASSQGVFNTEAFF
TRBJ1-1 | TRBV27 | CASKIDRDTEAFF
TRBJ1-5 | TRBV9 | CASSVGEGWNQPQHF
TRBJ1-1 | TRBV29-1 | CSVEDGTGENTEAFF
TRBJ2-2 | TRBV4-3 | CASSQEQGVNTGELFF
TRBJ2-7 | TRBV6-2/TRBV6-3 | CASSYSLKRTGGTYEQYF
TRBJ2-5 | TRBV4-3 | CASSQEERQTQYF
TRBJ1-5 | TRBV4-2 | CASSQEHQTGTGQPQHF
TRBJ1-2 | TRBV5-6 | CASSFSGTGIRGYTF
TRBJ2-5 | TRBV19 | CATGLAEPWGETQYF
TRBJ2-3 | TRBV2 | CASSGDLADGTDTQYF
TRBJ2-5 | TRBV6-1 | CASSEGRGIQETQYF
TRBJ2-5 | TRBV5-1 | CASSLRLAGETQYF
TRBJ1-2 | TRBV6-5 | CASANQQGTGYTF
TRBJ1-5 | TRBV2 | CASSGGRRSNQPQHF
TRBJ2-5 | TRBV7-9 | CASSSFGQGMSQETQYF
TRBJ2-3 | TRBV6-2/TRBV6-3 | CASSSTRDPPQYF
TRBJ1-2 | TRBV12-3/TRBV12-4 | CASTLRGRVGYTF
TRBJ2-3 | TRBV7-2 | CASSSQPSGRKGTDTQYF
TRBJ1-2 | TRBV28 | CASSGTYNYGYTF